This TCR beta chain was recorded in a study of shared clonotypes between healthy human individuals. The germline V and J ends were trimmed by 1 base and 0 bases, with 10 bases remaining between them. CDR3 length: 16 amino acids. Germline CDR1 is LNHNV and CDR2 is YYDKDF (reference sequence). As concerns this clone: Antigen: not known.

Genomic DNA from unsorted samples was obtained from around 100 million PBMCs (per sample). At the deep level, the assay was run. As originally analysed: Junction-only sequences without quality scores were provided by ImmunoSEQ, so filtering was different. Sequenced by immunoSEQ multiplex PCR; TCRdb stores in-frame clones only, minus some. The D gene and trimming were derived from the DNA, and the V and J assignments and clone size from that table. The sample contains 450,000 to 500,000 clones, approximately 84% of which appear only once. Overall study findings and caveats: Investigators expected sequencing depth to affect clonotype sharing among donors.

The sequencing input was PBMCs. This TCR was sampled from a woman aged 40 to 55 in good health. Some clones in this sample may be carry-over from other donors' samples. The chain uses TRBV15 and TRBJ2-1, with D possibly matching TRBD2 (5 bases). The CDR3 is CATSRGGLDSYNEQFF. In nucleotides, the CDR3 is TGTGCCACCAGCAGAGGAGGGCTAGACTCCTACAATGAGCAGTTCTTC.